The 3 T cell receptor beta chains reported below all come from one sample, sequenced in a study of long-term antiretroviral therapy in people with HIV. Survey-level resolution applied to immunoSEQ assay v3.0. Using immunoSEQ multiplex PCR, the repertoire was profiled, and TCRdb retains in-frame clones only, with some absent. The sample includes 28,000 or so clones, around 80% of them seen just once. Sequences were derived from unsorted PBMCs, sampled 1.5 years before starting antiretroviral therapy. The receptors come from a man younger than 35 with HIV.

The chain has TRBV9 and TRBJ2-7; D is unresolved. The germline gives CDR1 SGDLS, CDR2 YYNGEE. The length of the CDR3 is 14 residues. The V end lost 4 bases, the J end lost 3 bases, and 14 bases lay between the germline ends. The CDR3 region is CASSTSQVSYEQYF. CDR3 nucleotide sequence: TGTGCCAGCAGCACCTCCCAGGTGAGCTACGAGCAGTACTTC.

This clone has a handful of counts. This chain connects TRBV4-1 to TRBJ1-1; the match to TRBD1 covers 7 bases. This CDR3 contains 21 residues. Germline CDR1 is MGHRA and CDR2 is YSYEKL. J was trimmed by 0 bases and V by 4 bases; bases with no gene match: 23. As DNA, the CDR3 is TGCGCCAGCAGCCCCCGGGCCCTAACAGGGGACGCACCCCTTATGAACACTGAAGCTTTCTTT. Protein: CASSPRALTGDAPLMNTEAFF.

V and J are TRBV30 and TRBJ2-4, with 13 bases matching TRBD2. The CDR3 is 16 amino acids. The trim removed 0 bases at V and 5 bases at J, leaving 4 bases unmatched. Germline V gene lookup returns CDR1 GTSNPN and CDR2 SVGIG (reference sequence). The CDR3, as DNA: TGTGCCTGGAGTGTTACTAGCGGGGGGGTTGAAAACATTCAGTACTTC. Its protein product is CAWSVTSGGVENIQYF.